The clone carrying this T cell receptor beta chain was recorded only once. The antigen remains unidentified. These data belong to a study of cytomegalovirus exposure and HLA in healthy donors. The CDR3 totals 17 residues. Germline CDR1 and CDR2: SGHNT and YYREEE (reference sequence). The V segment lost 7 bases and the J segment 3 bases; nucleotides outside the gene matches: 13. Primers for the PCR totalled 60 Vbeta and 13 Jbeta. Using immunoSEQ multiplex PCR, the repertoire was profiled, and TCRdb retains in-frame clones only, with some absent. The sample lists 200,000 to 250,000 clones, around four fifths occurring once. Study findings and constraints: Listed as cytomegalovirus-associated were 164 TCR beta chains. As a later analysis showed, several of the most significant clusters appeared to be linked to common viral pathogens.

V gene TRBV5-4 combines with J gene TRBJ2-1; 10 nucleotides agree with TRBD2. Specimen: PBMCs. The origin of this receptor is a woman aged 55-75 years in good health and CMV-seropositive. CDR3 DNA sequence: TGTGCCAGCCAGCGGACTAGCGGAACTATAAACTACAATGAGCAGTTCTTC. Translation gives CASQRTSGTINYNEQFF.